Below are 23 T cell receptor beta chains sequenced from a single sample in a study of Graves' ophthalmopathy and Graves' hyperthyroidism. RNA transcripts provided the template for amplifying TCR beta CDR3 regions. HTBI-primed RT-PCR formed the first round, and a multiplex PCR formed the second. TCRdb reanalysed the multiplex PCR reads using MiXCR and keeps one entry per CDR3 protein. The repertoire consists of hundreds of thousands of distinct CDR3 sequences, with roughly 20% occurring once and the leading ten covering 2.5% to 3.5%. The sample consisted of peripheral blood. The origin of the receptors is a woman in her late teens or twenties with stable Graves' hyperthyroidism.

Many counts were recorded for this clonotype. The chain uses TRBV27 and TRBJ1-5, with D unclear. This CDR3 is built from 16 residues. CDR1 and CDR2 (germline): MNHEY, SMNVEV (reference sequence). V shed 6 bases and J shed 1 base, with 16 bases lying between them. Here the CDR3 DNA reads TGTGCCAGCAGGAATATCCGAGGATCCAGCAATCAGCCCCAGCATTTT. It codes for CASRNIRGSSNQPQHF.

This clonotype was observed at least ten times. The rearrangement joins TRBV12-3 or TRBV12-4 to TRBJ2-5; 9 bases agree with TRBD1. The V segment lost 6 bases and the J segment 5 bases; nucleotides outside the gene matches: 16. The CDR3 contains 17 residues. DNA of the CDR3: TGTGCCAGCAGGGACTCACAGGGGGCGATTTTGGGGGAGACCCAGTACTTC. Protein product: CASRDSQGAILGETQYF.

This clonotype was observed many times. The V gene is TRBV28, the J gene TRBJ2-5; 9 nucleotides agree with TRBD1. V shed 5 bases, J shed 0 bases, and the junction held 13 bases outside the gene matches. Germline V gene data show CDR1 as MDHEN and CDR2 as SYDVKM. The CDR3 totals 18 residues. The CDR3 spells CASSEHPSGQGYQETQYF. The CDR3 DNA sequence: TGTGCCAGCAGTGAGCACCCCTCGGGACAGGGCTACCAAGAGACCCAGTACTTC.

This clonotype was detected many times. Because the CDR3 is missing its conserved closing phenylalanine or tryptophan, this is likely a read error. This rearrangement joins TRBV12-3 or TRBV12-4 to TRBJ1-2, with a weak D call TRBD1 (6 bases). The CDR3 consists of 13 residues. V lost 3 bases to trimming and J lost 7 bases, with 12 bases between them. Here the CDR3 reads CASSLIQGSGYTL. The CDR3 bases are TGTGCCAGCAGTTTGATACAGGGATCTGGCTACACCCTC.

This clonotype was detected many times. The chain employs TRBV12-3 or TRBV12-4 and TRBJ1-5, with 7 positions matching TRBD1. This CDR3 has 13 residues. V trimming: 6 bases; J trimming: 7 bases; junction bases outside the gene matches: 6. CDR3 bases: TGTGCCAGCAGGGGGACAGTTGAGCAGCCCCAGCATTTT. This translates into CASRGTVEQPQHF.

This clonotype appeared once. This rearrangement joins TRBV11-2 to TRBJ2-6; weak D call: TRBD2 (5 bases). Germline-derived CDR1 and CDR2 are SGHAT and FQNNGV. Trimming took 5 bases from V and 4 from J, leaving 21 bases between them. CDR3 length: 18 residues. As DNA, the CDR3 is TGTGCCAGCAGCCCCAATGGGCTAGCAGCGTGGGGGGCCAACGTCCTGACTTTC. Protein: CASSPNGLAAWGANVLTF.

This clonotype was observed many times. The V gene is TRBV6-5, the J gene TRBJ1-5; D gene unclear. The CDR3 contains 17 residues. V lost 0 bases to trimming and J lost 0 bases, with 12 bases between them. Germline V gene data show CDR1 as MNHEY and CDR2 as SVGAGI. CDR3 residues: CASSYSIRLYSNQPQHF. In DNA, the CDR3 is TGTGCCAGCAGTTACTCGATAAGGCTGTATAGCAATCAGCCCCAGCATTTT.

This clonotype was seen a few times. The DNA for the CDR3 is TGTGCCAGCAGTGAAGCGCTCGGGGGTGGCCAGCCCCAGCATTTT. It translates to CASSEALGGGQPQHF. V and J are TRBV6-1 and TRBJ1-5; the D gene is possibly TRBD1 (5 bases). The V gene lost 0 bases and the J gene lost 7 bases, with 13 bases spanning the gap. CDR3 length: 15 amino acids. Germline CDR1 is MNHNS and CDR2 is SASEGT.

This clonotype was recorded at least ten times. The gene calls are TRBV20-1 and TRBJ1-6; a possible D gene is TRBD1 (5 bases). The CDR3 loop spans 13 amino acids. The V gene's germline CDR1 is DFQATT and CDR2 SNEGSKA (reference sequence). Between the trimmed V and J ends, which lost 3 bases and 6 bases, there was a span of 9 bases. CDR3 nucleotides: TGCAGTGCTAGCCGGGACGCTAATTCACCCCTCCACTTT. The encoded protein is CSASRDANSPLHF.

This clonotype has a count of ten or more. The chain combines TRBV24-1 with TRBJ1-5; weak D call: TRBD1 (5 bases). The CDR3 spans 12 residues. The germline CDR1 and CDR2 sequences are KGHDR and SFDVKD. Trimming took 9 bases from V and 2 from J, leaving 7 bases between them. This chain's CDR3 is CATGDGNQPQHF. The CDR3 nucleotides are TGTGCCACCGGGGACGGCAATCAGCCCCAGCATTTT.

The sample holds many counts of this clonotype. The chain has TRBV6-1 and TRBJ1-1; D call uncertain. Germline CDR1 and CDR2: MNHNS and SASEGT. CDR3 length: 13 amino acids. Trimming removed 4 bases at V and 2 bases at J, with 8 bases between. The CDR3 sequence is CASSATYNTEAFF. The CDR3 DNA is TGTGCCAGCAGTGCGACATATAACACTGAAGCTTTCTTT.

This clonotype came up a few times. This clone may be a read error of a much larger clone one base away. This chain uses TRBV11-2 with TRBJ1-2; the D gene is possibly TRBD1 (6 bases). The V end was cut by 5 bases, the J end by 3 bases, with 13 bases between. This CDR3 comprises 14 residues. Germline lookup yields CDR1 SGHAT and CDR2 FQNNGV. As DNA, the CDR3 is TGTGCCAGCAGCGCCACAGGACAGCACTATGGCTACACCTTC. It specifies CASSATGQHYGYTF.

This clonotype was picked up many times. The rearrangement links TRBV29-1 to TRBJ2-7; possibly TRBD1 for D (5 bases). Trimming stripped 5 bases from V and 0 bases from J, with 11 bases between. This CDR3 is 13 amino acids long. Germline V gene sequence: CDR1 SQVTM, CDR2 ANQGSEA. In DNA form, the CDR3 reads TGCAGCGTTCAGGGTGGCCACTCCTACGAGCAGTACTTC. It codes for CSVQGGHSYEQYF.

The chain links TRBV6-5 to TRBJ2-7; D gene uncertain. The germline V gene has CDR1 MNHEY and CDR2 SVGAGI. CDR3 size: 16 residues. Trimming pared 0 bases from V and 4 bases from J, leaving 16 bases between. For the CDR3, the DNA is TGTGCCAGCAGTTACTCGCGACTTTCCAGAGCTTACGAGCAGTACTTC. Translating it yields CASSYSRLSRAYEQYF.

This clonotype came up many times. This sequence joins TRBV29-1 and TRBJ1-2; tentatively, D is TRBD1 (5 bases). The germline V gene encodes CDR1 SQVTM and CDR2 ANQGSEA. This CDR3 spans 12 amino acids. V dropped 4 bases and J dropped 7 bases, with 13 bases sitting between them. CDR3 nucleotide sequence: TGCAGCGTTGTCGGGGGTAGCACTGGCTACACCTTC. Protein sequence: CSVVGGSTGYTF.

This clonotype was detected many times. The chain links TRBV28 to TRBJ2-7; D possibly corresponds to TRBD1 (6 bases). This CDR3 is built from 14 residues. The germline V gene encodes CDR1 MDHEN and CDR2 SYDVKM. Between the trimmed V and J ends, which lost 6 bases and 0 bases, there was a span of 12 bases. The CDR3 spells CASRSRDISYEQYF. The CDR3 coding sequence is TGTGCCAGCAGGAGCCGGGACATCTCCTACGAGCAGTACTTC. Filled out from reference TRBV28 and TRBJ2-7, the complete variable domain reads DVKVTQSSRYLVKRTGEKVFLECVQDMDHENMFWYRQDPGLGLRLIYFSYDVKMKEKGDIPEGYSVSREKKERFSLILESASTNQTSMYLCASRSRDISYEQYFGPGTRLTVT.

This clonotype was seen repeatedly, ten times or more. The chain couples TRBV6-1 to TRBJ2-5; weak D call: TRBD1 (6 bases). Germline V gene sequence: CDR1 MNHNS, CDR2 SASEGT. The V gene lost 5 bases and the J gene lost 2 bases, with 15 bases spanning the gap. This CDR3 has 15 residues. The CDR3 protein is CASSSRGHVQETQYF. CDR3 nucleotides: TGTGCCAGCAGTAGCCGGGGACACGTACAAGAGACCCAGTACTTC.

This clonotype was detected many times. V gene TRBV2 combines with J gene TRBJ1-6; 8 bases line up with TRBD1. Trimming at V came to 5 bases and at J to 0 bases, leaving 6 bases not matched to a gene. The germline gives CDR1 SNHLY, CDR2 FYNNEI. This CDR3 is 17 amino acids long. CDR3 amino acids: CASSRRTGSSYNSPLHF. For the CDR3, the DNA is TGTGCCAGCAGTCGACGGACAGGGAGCTCCTATAATTCACCCCTCCACTTT.

This clonotype was seen a handful of times. This chain connects TRBV2 to TRBJ1-1; 7 nucleotides line up with TRBD1. Trimming took 8 bases from V and 5 from J; bases not matched to a gene: 5. The CDR3 has 12 amino acids. Germline V gene sequence: CDR1 SNHLY, CDR2 FYNNEI. CDR3 residues: CASRDRGTEAFF. The CDR3 DNA reads TGTGCCAGCCGGGACAGAGGTACTGAAGCTTTCTTT.

The chain is built from TRBV7-3 and TRBJ1-1, with 8 positions matching TRBD1. Germline CDR1 reads SGHTA; CDR2 reads FQGTGA. The CDR3 contains 13 residues. V shed 5 bases and J 7 bases; nucleotides not matched to a gene: 6. CDR3 nucleotides: TGTGCCAGCAGCGAGACAGGGGATAGTGAAGCTTTCTTT. This codes for CASSETGDSEAFF.

This clonotype was counted many times. This chain connects TRBV2 to TRBJ2-7, with D perhaps being TRBD1 or TRBD2 (5 bases each). CDR1 and CDR2 from the germline V gene are SNHLY and FYNNEI. This CDR3 region has 15 residues. Trimming pared 0 bases from V and 2 bases from J, leaving 11 bases between. CDR3 DNA sequence: TGTGCCAGCAGTGAAGCGAGGGGCGGTACCTACGAGCAGTACTTC. This codes for CASSEARGGTYEQYF.

The chain combines TRBV7-9 with TRBJ2-5; 12 bases align to TRBD2. V was pared by 2 bases and J by 2 bases, with 3 bases of the junction left unmatched. Per the germline V gene, CDR1 is SEHNR and CDR2 is FQNEAQ (reference sequence). The CDR3 has 16 residues. CDR3 in DNA: TGTGCCAGCAGCTTACACGGGACTAGCGGGCAAGAGACCCAGTACTTC. It yields the protein CASSLHGTSGQETQYF.

This clonotype has at least ten counts. V is TRBV7-2 and J is TRBJ2-2; 7 bases fit TRBD2. CDR3 length: 14 amino acids. The germline CDR1 and CDR2 sequences are SGHTA and FQGNSA. The ends lost 3 bases at V and 10 bases at J; junction bases unmatched: 8. CDR3 protein: CASSFLAGEQELFF. CDR3 in DNA: TGTGCCAGCAGCTTTTTGGCGGGAGAACAGGAGCTGTTTTTT.